These 17 T cell receptor beta chains were all obtained from the same sample, sequenced in a study of T cell repertoires in cytomegalovirus infection. TCRdb fed the reads into MiXCR, producing one record per CDR3 protein. The data hold a few hundred thousand distinct CDR3 sequences, with 15% to 20% observed a single time. The sequencing sample was made of PBMCs. Receptor source: a human donor in good health (CMV status not recorded). Some clones in this sample may be carry-over from other donors' samples.

The chain joins TRBV7-6 to TRBJ2-3, with TRBD1 matching over 8 bases. Germline CDR1 is SGHVS and CDR2 is FNYEAQ. The CDR3 contains 15 residues. The trim removed 3 bases at V and 2 bases at J, leaving 4 bases unmatched. CDR3 loop: CASSFWTGFTDTQYF. DNA for the CDR3: TGTGCCAGCAGCTTCTGGACAGGGTTCACAGATACGCAGTATTTT.

This chain uses TRBV20-1 with TRBJ2-6; D gene unclear. The germline CDR1 and CDR2 sequences are DFQATT and SNEGSKA (reference sequence). Trimming left V 3 bases short and J 1 base short, with 4 bases between. The length of the CDR3 is 13 residues. CDR3 sequence reads: CSASWSGANVLTF. The CDR3 DNA reads as TGCAGTGCTAGTTGGTCTGGGGCCAACGTCCTGACTTTC.

This clonotype has more than one count but fewer than ten. This chain joins TRBV6-6 and TRBJ1-6, with 7 bases identical to TRBD1. The trim removed 11 bases at V and 8 bases at J, leaving 12 bases unmatched. The germline V gene has CDR1 MNHNY and CDR2 SVGAGI (reference sequence). The CDR3 length is 14 residues. This CDR3 reads CAGTDRALDSPLHF. For the CDR3, the DNA is TGTGCCGGGACTGACAGGGCTCTGGATTCACCCCTCCACTTT.

This chain links TRBV20-1 with TRBJ2-7; 10 nucleotides agree with TRBD1. Germline values: CDR1 DFQATT, CDR2 SNEGSKA (reference sequence). The V segment lost 0 bases and the J segment 5 bases; nucleotides outside the gene matches: 7. The CDR3 loop spans 15 amino acids. The CDR3 region is CSARERQGARNEQYF. The CDR3 coding sequence is TGCAGTGCTAGAGAGCGACAGGGGGCGCGGAACGAGCAGTACTTC.

The chain links TRBV12-3 or TRBV12-4 to TRBJ1-5; 7 bases fit TRBD1. The CDR3 is 14 residues long. Trimming cost V 5 bases and J 2 bases; bases outside gene matches: 3. This CDR3 is CASSGQARNQPQHF. The CDR3 bases are TGTGCCAGCAGTGGACAGGCCCGCAATCAGCCCCAGCATTTT.

This clonotype was observed many times. This sequence joins TRBV7-2 and TRBJ1-5; weak D call: TRBD1 (5 bases). Trimming shortened V by 2 bases and J by 7 bases, and 12 bases separated the two germline ends. Germline values: CDR1 SGHTA, CDR2 FQGNSA. This CDR3 spans 14 amino acids. This CDR3 reads CASSLWSGDQPQHF. The CDR3 nucleotides are TGTGCCAGCAGCTTATGGTCCGGGGACCAGCCCCAGCATTTT.

The table lists this clonotype with many counts. The CDR3, as DNA: TGTGCCATCAGTGAGGGGGGGATCACTGAAGCTTTCTTT. Amino acid sequence: CAISEGGITEAFF. The chain recombines TRBV10-3 with TRBJ1-1; D might be TRBD1 (5 bases). CDR1 is ENHRY, CDR2 SYGVKD, per germline. Trimming took 2 bases from V and 4 from J, leaving 8 bases between them. The CDR3 has 13 residues.

This clonotype has at least ten counts. The V call is TRBV6-5, the J call TRBJ2-6; D remains unclear. Germline V gene lookup returns CDR1 MNHEY and CDR2 SVGAGI. V was cut by 5 bases and J by 0 bases, with 8 bases left in between. The CDR3 is 15 amino acids. As DNA, the CDR3 is TGTGCCAGCAGTACCGACTTCTCTGGGGCCAACGTCCTGACTTTC. It translates to CASSTDFSGANVLTF.

The rearrangement joins TRBV5-1 to TRBJ1-1; D remains unclear. This CDR3 region has 15 residues. V lost 1 base and J 4 bases, leaving 14 bases between the germline ends. Germline V gene data show CDR1 as SGHRS and CDR2 as YFSETQ. The CDR3 sequence: CASSLLNTRLTEAFF. The CDR3 region has the DNA TGCGCCAGCAGCTTGTTAAACACGCGGCTCACTGAAGCTTTCTTT.

As to this clonotype: Given a much more abundant clone one base away, this may be a read error. The chain links TRBV6-5 to TRBJ2-2; either TRBD1 or TRBD2 may fit D (5 bases each). The CDR3 is 14 residues long. Germline CDR1 MNHEY, CDR2 SVGAGI. With 6 bases removed from V and 0 bases from J, the gap between germline ends came to 8 bases. Here the CDR3 DNA reads TGTGCCAGCAGCGGGACGGCGAACACCGGGGAGCTGTTTTTT. This translates into CASSGTANTGELFF.

This chain links TRBV19 with TRBJ1-5; unclear D gene. The CDR3 is made up of 13 amino acids. V lost 7 bases and J lost 4, with 11 bases in between. The germline gives CDR1 LNHDA, CDR2 SQIVND (reference sequence). The CDR3 bases are TGTGCCAGTAAAAGGCATGAGAATCAGCCCCAGCATTTT. This encodes CASKRHENQPQHF.

This clonotype was observed many times. The chain couples TRBV7-2 to TRBJ1-2; D gene uncertain. The CDR3 runs to 16 residues. Germline CDR1 is SGHTA and CDR2 is FQGNSA. The ends were cut back, 1 base at V and 0 bases at J, with 12 bases in the middle. CDR3 DNA: TGTGCCAGCAGCTTAGAGCGCGGTGTCGCTAACTATGGCTACACCTTC. Translated: CASSLERGVANYGYTF.

This clonotype occurred many times. The chain carries TRBV7-9 and TRBJ1-1, with D possibly TRBD1 on 5 matching bases. Germline CDR1 and CDR2: SEHNR and FQNEAQ (reference sequence). With 1 base removed from V and 5 bases from J, the gap between germline ends came to 14 bases. The CDR3 runs to 15 residues. In DNA form, the CDR3 reads TGTGCCAGCAGCTTAGGGGCAGGGTTCTCTACTGAAGCTTTCTTT. The encoded protein is CASSLGAGFSTEAFF. Full variable domain (missing parts from reference TRBV7-9 and TRBJ1-1): DTGVSQNPRHKITKRGQNVTFRCDPISEHNRLYWYRQTLGQGPEFLTYFQNEAQLEKSRLLSDRFSAERPKGSFSTLEIQRTEQGDSAMYLCASSLGAGFSTEAFFGQGTRLTVV.

The rearrangement joins TRBV28 to TRBJ2-7; 11 positions agree with TRBD2. V was clipped by 4 bases and J by 5 bases; unmatched bases: 7. CDR3 size: 15 residues. The germline V gene encodes CDR1 MDHEN and CDR2 SYDVKM. This chain's CDR3 is CASSSPGLAVDEQYF. DNA of the CDR3: TGTGCCAGCAGTTCCCCGGGACTAGCGGTTGACGAGCAGTACTTC.

The chain links TRBV5-5 to TRBJ2-7, with a tentative D call TRBD1 (6 bases). CDR3 length: 12 amino acids. Trimming took off 2 bases at V and 13 bases at J, with 16 bases between the two ends. CDR1 and CDR2 (germline): SGHKS, YYEKEE (reference sequence). The CDR3 region has the DNA TGTGCCAGCAGCTTACCGAGGGACAAGAAATACTTC. This sequence encodes CASSLPRDKKYF.

This chain connects TRBV6-5 to TRBJ2-2; 8 bases fit TRBD2. CDR1 is MNHEY, CDR2 SVGAGI, per germline. With 5 bases clipped from V and 2 bases from J, the junction kept 7 bases outside the gene matches. The CDR3 is 16 residues long. This CDR3 is CASSPGGGDNTGELFF. Here the CDR3 DNA reads TGTGCCAGCAGTCCCGGGGGGGGGGATAACACCGGGGAGCTGTTTTTT.

This clonotype occurred a few times. CDR3 sequence reads: CASSSYRGPYGYTF. The CDR3 DNA follows: TGTGCCAGCAGTAGCTACAGGGGGCCGTATGGCTACACCTTC. The chain recombines TRBV6-1 with TRBJ1-2; 9 bases are shared with TRBD1. Germline values: CDR1 MNHNS, CDR2 SASEGT. The CDR3 consists of 14 residues. With V trimmed by 5 bases and J by 5 bases, 6 bases remained unmatched.